These T cell receptor beta chains were read from a single sample in a study of T cell responses to AZD1222 COVID-19 vaccine. The repertoire was sequenced with immunoSEQ multiplex PCR; TCRdb's copy has only in-frame clones and lacks some. The data hold 85,000 to 130,000 clones, with over 80% observed a single time. Specimen: peripheral blood, collected on day 0 of AZD1222 vaccination. These receptors all come from an adult in good health. Each CDR3 is given with its conserved first and last residue. D genes are given only for firm matches. Expanded clones get a size class; other rows say once, few or many, or leave the size out.

V: TRBV5-6; J: TRBJ1-1; D: TRBD1; size: NA; CDR3: CASSPGTGRNTEAFF; DNA: TGTGCCAGCAGCCCAGGGACAGGGAGGAACACTGAAGCTTTCTTT
V: TRBV7-6; J: TRBJ1-5; D: NA; size: NA; CDR3: CASSLGGLSNQPQHF; DNA: TGTGCCAGCAGCTTAGGGGGCTTGAGCAATCAGCCCCAGCATTTT
V: TRBV7-9; J: TRBJ2-1; D: TRBD2; size: once; CDR3: CASSPAGGPYNEQFF; DNA: TGTGCCAGCAGCCCAGCGGGGGGGCCCTACAATGAGCAGTTCTTC
V: TRBV18; J: TRBJ2-1; D: TRBD2; size: many; CDR3: CASSRTSNEQFF; DNA: TGTGCCAGCTCGCGGACTAGCAATGAGCAGTTCTTC
V: TRBV4-3; J: TRBJ1-1; D: NA; size: NA; CDR3: CAIIEPGRMNTEAFF; DNA: TGCGCCATAATAGAACCGGGGCGGATGAACACTGAAGCTTTCTTT
V: TRBV28; J: TRBJ1-5; D: NA; size: NA; CDR3: CASSLEWRGGRSGNQPQHF; DNA: TGTGCCAGCAGTTTAGAGTGGAGAGGGGGGAGGTCAGGCAATCAGCCCCAGCATTTT
V: TRBV29-1; J: TRBJ1-2; D: TRBD1; size: NA; CDR3: CSVMTGGIYGYTF; DNA: TGCAGCGTGATGACAGGGGGTATCTATGGCTACACCTTC
V: TRBV7-9; J: TRBJ2-1; D: TRBD2; size: NA; CDR3: CASSPSGSSNNEQFF; DNA: TGTGCCAGCAGCCCTAGCGGGTCTAGCAACAATGAGCAGTTCTTC
V: TRBV6-2/TRBV6-3; J: TRBJ2-7; D: TRBD1; size: NA; CDR3: CASSPGTGGGGSYEQYF; DNA: TGTGCCAGCAGCCCTGGGACAGGGGGCGGAGGGTCCTACGAGCAGTACTTC
V: TRBV7-2; J: TRBJ1-5; D: NA; size: NA; CDR3: CATGLGDNQPQHF; DNA: TGTGCAACGGGCCTGGGGGACAATCAGCCCCAGCATTTT
V: TRBV7-9; J: TRBJ2-2; D: NA; size: NA; CDR3: CASSRGQPAGELFF; DNA: TGTGCCAGCAGCCGAGGACAACCAGCCGGGGAGCTGTTTTTT
V: TRBV5-1; J: TRBJ2-6; D: NA; size: NA; CDR3: CASSSTGTHSGANVLTF; DNA: TGCGCCAGCAGCTCGACCGGGACTCACTCTGGGGCCAACGTCCTGACTTTC
V: TRBV3-1/TRBV3-2; J: TRBJ2-2; D: NA; size: NA; CDR3: CASSQNRSPGELFF; DNA: TGTGCCAGCAGCCAAAATAGATCTCCCGGGGAGCTGTTTTTT
V: TRBV6-2/TRBV6-3; J: TRBJ1-5; D: NA; size: once; CDR3: CASSYDGLGPQHF; DNA: TGTGCCAGCAGTTACGACGGGCTTGGGCCCCAGCATTTT
V: TRBV4-1; J: TRBJ2-1; D: NA; size: NA; CDR3: CASSQGVVGEQFF; DNA: TGCGCCAGCAGCCAAGGAGTAGTGGGTGAGCAGTTCTTC
V: TRBV6-2/TRBV6-3; J: TRBJ1-6; D: TRBD1; size: NA; CDR3: CASSRDSRTGSPLHF; DNA: TGTGCCAGCAGCCGGGACAGTCGAACGGGGTCACCCCTCCACTTT
V: TRBV28; J: TRBJ2-7; D: NA; size: NA; CDR3: CASSFSRRSYEQYF; DNA: TGTGCCAGCAGTTTTTCCCGACGGTCCTACGAGCAGTACTTC
V: TRBV5-4; J: TRBJ1-4; D: TRBD1; size: NA; CDR3: CASSGTQGAGEKLFF; DNA: TGTGCCAGCAGCGGGACACAGGGGGCAGGCGAAAAACTGTTTTTT
V: TRBV7-9; J: TRBJ2-3; D: NA; size: NA; CDR3: CASSLRLSTDTQYF; DNA: TGTGCCAGCAGCTTACGCCTTAGCACAGATACGCAGTATTTT
V: TRBV4-3; J: TRBJ2-3; D: NA; size: NA; CDR3: CASSQDHPDLGADTQYF; DNA: TGCGCCAGCAGCCAAGATCATCCGGACCTCGGGGCAGATACGCAGTATTTT
V: TRBV14; J: TRBJ2-2; D: NA; size: NA; CDR3: CASSQVPWRELFF; DNA: TGTGCCAGCAGCCAAGTACCTTGGCGGGAGCTGTTTTTT
V: TRBV7-9; J: TRBJ2-7; D: TRBD1; size: NA; CDR3: CASSLGQGQAGSYEQYF; DNA: TGTGCCAGCAGCTTAGGCCAGGGACAGGCCGGCTCCTACGAGCAGTACTTC
V: TRBV19; J: TRBJ2-1; D: TRBD2; size: NA; CDR3: CASSTGLAGGQRPYNEQFF; DNA: TGTGCCAGTAGTACCGGACTAGCGGGGGGTCAACGTCCATACAATGAGCAGTTCTTC
V: TRBV27; J: TRBJ1-2; D: TRBD1; size: NA; CDR3: CASLRTGLNRDGYTF; DNA: TGTGCCAGCTTACGGACAGGGCTAAACAGGGATGGCTACACCTTC
V: TRBV28; J: TRBJ2-1; D: NA; size: NA; CDR3: CASIRGNEQFF; DNA: TGTGCCAGCATTCGGGGCAATGAGCAGTTCTTC
V: TRBV9; J: TRBJ1-2; D: NA; size: NA; CDR3: CASSPQANIYGYTF; DNA: TGTGCCAGCAGCCCACAGGCAAATATCTATGGCTACACCTTC
V: TRBV28; J: TRBJ2-7; D: TRBD1; size: NA; CDR3: CASSLIVSKGDRLPREQYF; DNA: TGTGCCAGCAGTCTAATCGTTTCCAAGGGGGACAGGCTCCCTAGGGAGCAGTACTTC
V: TRBV5-1; J: TRBJ1-4; D: NA; size: NA; CDR3: CASSPTWSPNEKLFF; DNA: TGCGCCAGCAGCCCGACATGGTCCCCTAATGAAAAACTGTTTTTT
V: TRBV11-3; J: TRBJ2-2; D: NA; size: NA; CDR3: CASSLDGGGGELFF; DNA: TGTGCCAGCAGCTTAGACGGTGGAGGAGGGGAGCTGTTTTTT
V: TRBV4-1; J: TRBJ2-7; D: TRBD1; size: NA; CDR3: CASSQRQGSYEQYF; DNA: TGCGCCAGCAGCCAGAGACAGGGTTCCTACGAGCAGTACTTC
V: TRBV11-2; J: TRBJ2-4; D: TRBD2; size: NA; CDR3: CASSLDLSGSGGKNIQYF; DNA: TGTGCCAGCAGCTTAGATCTTAGCGGGAGTGGAGGCAAAAACATTCAGTACTTC
V: TRBV19; J: TRBJ1-1; D: NA; size: once; CDR3: CASRGGVTEAFF; DNA: TGTGCCAGTAGAGGGGGGGTCACTGAAGCTTTCTTT
V: TRBV5-1; J: TRBJ2-3; D: TRBD2; size: few; CDR3: CASSFLSSGRRGTDTQYF; DNA: TGCGCCAGCAGCTTCCTCTCTAGCGGGAGGCGGGGCACAGATACGCAGTATTTT
V: TRBV2; J: TRBJ2-3; D: NA; size: NA; CDR3: CASSLAWGADTQYF; DNA: TGTGCCAGCAGCCTAGCATGGGGAGCGGATACGCAGTATTTT
V: TRBV6-5; J: TRBJ2-6; D: NA; size: NA; CDR3: CATRGRAGANVLTF; DNA: TGTGCCACCAGGGGGAGGGCTGGGGCCAACGTCCTGACTTTC
V: TRBV6-4; J: TRBJ2-3; D: TRBD1; size: NA; CDR3: CASSVGTGGLDTQYF; DNA: TGTGCCAGCAGTGTCGGGACAGGGGGCTTGGATACGCAGTATTTT
V: TRBV5-4; J: TRBJ1-1; D: NA; size: NA; CDR3: CASSPPSREAFF; DNA: TGTGCCAGCAGCCCCCCCTCGCGGGAAGCTTTCTTT
V: TRBV28; J: TRBJ2-3; D: NA; size: NA; CDR3: CASSSRLATQYF; DNA: TGTGCCAGCAGTTCTCGTCTAGCTACGCAGTATTTT
V: TRBV28; J: TRBJ1-2; D: NA; size: NA; CDR3: CASSLQGPPGYTF; DNA: TGTGCCAGCAGTTTACAGGGCCCCCCGGGCTACACCTTC
V: TRBV7-2; J: TRBJ1-2; D: NA; size: NA; CDR3: CASSLQLNYGYTF; DNA: TGTGCCAGCAGCTTACAACTAAACTATGGCTACACCTTC
V: TRBV7-2; J: TRBJ1-4; D: NA; size: NA; CDR3: CASSLGGAREKLFF; DNA: TGTGCCAGCAGCTTAGGCGGGGCTCGTGAAAAACTGTTTTTT
V: TRBV6-5; J: TRBJ1-3; D: NA; size: once; CDR3: CASSRSGLGNTIYF; DNA: TGTGCCAGCAGCCGCTCAGGGCTTGGAAACACCATATATTTT
V: TRBV15; J: TRBJ2-7; D: NA; size: NA; CDR3: CATSRGRGTYEQYF; DNA: TGTGCCACCAGCAGAGGCAGGGGTACCTACGAGCAGTACTTC
V: TRBV19; J: TRBJ1-5; D: TRBD1; size: once; CDR3: CASSPGEWTGGQPQHF; DNA: TGTGCCAGTAGCCCGGGAGAATGGACAGGGGGACAGCCCCAGCATTTT
V: TRBV5-4; J: TRBJ2-2; D: NA; size: once; CDR3: CASSLGGMASGELFF; DNA: TGTGCCAGCAGCTTGGGAGGAATGGCCTCCGGGGAGCTGTTTTTT
V: TRBV5-1; J: TRBJ1-1; D: NA; size: NA; CDR3: CASSLVTGVNTEAFF; DNA: TGCGCCAGCAGCTTGGTAACGGGTGTCAACACTGAAGCTTTCTTT
V: TRBV3-1/TRBV3-2; J: TRBJ2-7; D: TRBD1; size: NA; CDR3: CASSQESSFGQGAPGCEQYF; DNA: TGTGCCAGCAGCCAAGAGTCTTCTTTTGGACAGGGGGCGCCGGGCTGTGAGCAGTACTTC
V: TRBV7-2; J: TRBJ2-3; D: NA; size: NA; CDR3: CASSLALRTDTQYF; DNA: TGTGCCAGCAGCTTAGCGTTACGAACAGATACGCAGTATTTT
V: TRBV10-3; J: TRBJ2-7; D: NA; size: once; CDR3: CAISESSVRQRGYEQYF; DNA: TGTGCCATCAGTGAGTCAAGTGTTAGACAGAGGGGCTACGAGCAGTACTTC
V: TRBV14; J: TRBJ1-5; D: NA; size: NA; CDR3: CASSQEGRDQPQHF; DNA: TGTGCCAGCAGCCAAGAGGGGAGGGATCAGCCCCAGCATTTT
V: TRBV24-1; J: TRBJ1-2; D: NA; size: NA; CDR3: CATSDRGSPRAYHGYTF; DNA: TGTGCCACCAGTGATCGCGGCTCCCCCCGGGCCTACCATGGCTACACCTTC